This TCR beta chain was obtained from a study of blood T cell repertoires in COVID-19. In the study overall: From T cells, B-cell-depleted T cells, or PBMCs came the material, which was cDNA or gDNA.

This CDR3 region has 13 residues. Deletions cut 1 base from V and 5 bases from J, with 6 bases between. Germline CDR1 reads SGHVS; CDR2 reads FNYEAQ. Original data processing: Reference gene primer amplification gave estimated nucleated cell counts. Sequencing used immunoSEQ multiplex PCR; TCRdb keeps in-frame clones, though not all of them. V, J and clone size were drawn from that table, and D and trimming were deduced from the DNA. Of roughly 50,000 clones in the sample, more than 70% were seen once. The chain joins TRBV7-6 to TRBJ2-1; unclear D gene. Material: peripheral blood. The clonotype was recovered from a woman aged 55-69 years with acute or convalescent COVID-19. The CDR3 spells CASSLDSDNEQFF. The DNA of the CDR3 is TGTGCCAGCAGCTTAGATTCAGACAATGAGCAGTTCTTC.